This passage covers 15 T cell receptor beta chains from one sample sequenced in a study of breast tumors, draining lymph nodes, adjacent tissues. Breast cancer patients provided tissue from their axillary draining lymph nodes. TCRdb itself ran the multiplex PCR reads through MiXCR, one entry per CDR3 protein. The repertoire consists of 83,000 or so distinct CDR3 sequences, with approximately 20% occurring once and the leading ten covering about 2.5%. Sequencing input: axillary lymph node tissue. Receptors originate from a female donor with breast cancer. Some clones in this sample may be carry-over from other donors' samples.

This clonotype was seen ten or more times. CDR3 DNA: TGCGCCAGCAGTGAGTCGAGGGCGGAGTACCAAGAGACCCAGTACTTC. Its protein product is CASSESRAEYQETQYF. The chain links TRBV10-2 to TRBJ2-5; TRBD2 might be the D (5 bases). CDR3 length: 16 residues. CDR1 WSHSY and CDR2 SAAADI come from the germline V gene. The V gene lost 0 bases and the J gene lost 0 bases, with 11 bases spanning the gap.

This clonotype was seen a single time. The junction shows a germline mismatch at one end, possibly a read error. V and J are TRBV5-1 and TRBJ2-3; D may be TRBD2 (5 bases). Germline-derived CDR1 and CDR2 are SGHRS and YFSETQ. This CDR3 has 11 residues. CDR3 nucleotides: TGTGCCAGCGGCATAGCAGATACGCAGTATTTT. Protein sequence: CASGIADTQYF. Based on the CDR3 plus reference TRBV5-1 and TRBJ2-3, the full variable domain is KAGVTQTPRYLIKTRGQQVTLSCSPISGHRSVSWYQQTPGQGLQFLFEYFSETQRNKGNFPGRFSGRQFSNSRSEMNVSTLELGDSALYLCASGIADTQYFGPGTRLTVL.

This clonotype was seen repeatedly, ten times or more. V and J are TRBV12-3 or TRBV12-4 and TRBJ2-3; D unresolved. The CDR3 has 12 residues. Trimming took 3 bases from V and 6 from J, leaving 7 bases between them. CDR3 nucleotide sequence: TGTGCCAGCAGTTTGATGGGGGATACGCAGTATTTT. Residues: CASSLMGDTQYF.

This clonotype was counted at least ten times. The gene calls are TRBV6-5 and TRBJ2-3; 9 nucleotides align to TRBD2. The J segment lost 1 base and the V segment lost 6 bases, leaving 8 bases of the junction unmatched. Per the germline V gene, CDR1 is MNHEY and CDR2 is SVGAGI. The CDR3 is 16 residues long. CDR3 protein: CASRSPLAGGTDTQYF. The CDR3 nucleotides read TGTGCCAGCAGATCCCCGTTAGCGGGAGGCACAGATACGCAGTATTTT.

This clonotype was found many times. The chain carries TRBV9 and TRBJ2-4; TRBD2 aligns across 10 bases. Trimming at V came to 0 bases and at J to 5 bases, leaving 8 bases not matched to a gene. The CDR3 runs to 17 residues. Germline V gene sequence: CDR1 SGDLS, CDR2 YYNGEE. DNA for the CDR3: TGTGCCAGCAGCGTAGATTCGAGCGGGAGGGCCGAAAACATTCAGTACTTC. It yields the protein CASSVDSSGRAENIQYF.

This clonotype was picked up many times. This chain joins TRBV20-1 and TRBJ2-3; D possibly corresponds to TRBD2 (7 bases). Germline V lookup: CDR1 DFQATT, CDR2 SNEGSKA (reference sequence). V was clipped by 3 bases and J by 4 bases, with 20 bases between them. The CDR3 is made up of 16 amino acids. The chain's CDR3 is CSASGGGPGGSDTQYF. The CDR3 region has the DNA TGCAGTGCTAGCGGGGGCGGTCCCGGGGGGTCAGATACGCAGTATTTT.

The rearrangement uses TRBV11-2 and TRBJ2-1; the match to TRBD2 covers 9 bases. CDR1 is SGHAT and CDR2 is FQNNGV in the germline V gene. The length of the CDR3 is 21 residues. J lost 5 bases, V lost 6 bases, and 26 bases had no gene match. In DNA form, the CDR3 reads TGTGCCAGCAGTTCGTCCGGGACTAGCCCGCCGTTTCAGCCGCCCGACAATGAGCAGTTCTTC. It encodes CASSSSGTSPPFQPPDNEQFF.

This clonotype has just a few counts. The chain combines TRBV28 with TRBJ1-5, with D possibly TRBD1 on 6 matching bases. V lost 9 bases to trimming and J lost 4 bases, with 10 bases between them. This CDR3 region has 12 residues. CDR1 and CDR2 from the germline V gene are MDHEN and SYDVKM. CDR3: CASRGINQPQHF. In DNA form, the CDR3 reads TGTGCCAGTAGGGGGATAAATCAGCCCCAGCATTTT.

This clonotype was counted ten times or more. The V call is TRBV29-1, the J call TRBJ2-3; TRBD1 agrees at 8 bases. This CDR3 has 13 amino acids. V was clipped by 7 bases and J by 1 base; unmatched bases: 4. Germline CDR1 reads SQVTM; CDR2 reads ANQGSEA. As DNA, the CDR3 is TGCAGCGGGGGACAGGCTGGCACAGATACGCAGTATTTT. It translates to CSGGQAGTDTQYF.

This clonotype was detected many times. The CDR3 DNA is TGTGCCACCAGCAGAGATCGGACAGTCGCCTACGAGCAGTACTTC. It specifies CATSRDRTVAYEQYF. V and J are TRBV15 and TRBJ2-7; D perhaps matches TRBD1 (6 bases). V was cut by 0 bases and J by 2 bases, with 11 bases left in between. Germline V gene data show CDR1 as LNHNV and CDR2 as YYDKDF (reference sequence). The CDR3 loop spans 15 amino acids.

Many counts were recorded for this clonotype. This sequence joins TRBV5-1 and TRBJ2-3; D possibly uses TRBD1 or TRBD2 (6 bases each). There are 15 residues in the CDR3. Trimming left V 0 bases short and J 4 bases short, with 12 bases between. Germline CDR1 SGHRS, CDR2 YFSETQ. The CDR3 nucleotides are TGCGCCAGCAGCTTGGTAGGGGGAGGAGCAGATACGCAGTATTTT. This sequence encodes CASSLVGGGADTQYF.

Only a few counts were recorded for this clonotype. A much larger clone differs by one base, so this may be a read error. This chain connects TRBV20-1 to TRBJ2-7; D remains ambiguous. CDR3 size: 12 residues. CDR1 DFQATT and CDR2 SNEGSKA come from the germline V gene (reference sequence). The DNA for the CDR3 is TGCAGTGCTAGAGAGGCCACCTACGAGCGGTACTTC. Residues: CSAREATYERYF.

There are a few counts of this clonotype. The chain is built from TRBV5-1 and TRBJ2-5, with D maybe TRBD2 (5 bases). Germline values: CDR1 SGHRS, CDR2 YFSETQ. The CDR3 contains 13 residues. V lost 0 bases and J 5 bases, leaving 8 bases between the germline ends. The CDR3 loop reads CASSLGEWETQYF. The DNA of the CDR3 is TGCGCCAGCAGCTTGGGGGAGTGGGAGACCCAGTACTTC.

Ten or more counts support this clonotype. This chain connects TRBV4-2 to TRBJ1-4; possible D gene TRBD1, 5 bases. This CDR3 region has 15 residues. Per germline, CDR1 LGHNA and CDR2 YNFKEQ. V was pared by 4 bases and J by 6 bases, with 15 bases between. In DNA form, the CDR3 reads TGTGCCAGCAGCCGCCGACCCGAGGGGTATGAAAAACTGTTTTTT. Its translation: CASSRRPEGYEKLFF.

The V and J genes are TRBV7-9 and TRBJ2-4; D is possibly TRBD1 (5 bases). Germline V gene data show CDR1 as SEHNR and CDR2 as FQNEAQ (reference sequence). Trimming took off 11 bases at V and 7 bases at J, with 12 bases between the two ends. The CDR3 is 11 residues long. In DNA form, the CDR3 reads TGTGCCGTGGGGCAGGGCAACATTCAGTACTTC. The encoded protein is CAVGQGNIQYF.